This T cell receptor beta chain was obtained from a study of blood T cell repertoires in COVID-19. CDR3 length: 15 residues. Germline V gene lookup returns CDR1 MDHEN and CDR2 SYDVKM. With V trimmed by 1 base and J by 7 bases, 6 bases remained unmatched. TCRdb keeps only in-frame clones here, not all; method: immunoSEQ multiplex PCR. Here the sample spans roughly 99,000 clones, around 88% being singletons. V is TRBV28 and J is TRBJ2-1; 8 bases map to TRBD2. This TCR was sampled from a man aged 45 to 65 with active or convalescent COVID-19. Sequencing was done on a sample of peripheral blood. The DNA of the CDR3 is TGTGCCAGCAGTTTATCAGCGGGAGCGCTAAATGAGCAGTTCTTC. This sequence encodes CASSLSAGALNEQFF.